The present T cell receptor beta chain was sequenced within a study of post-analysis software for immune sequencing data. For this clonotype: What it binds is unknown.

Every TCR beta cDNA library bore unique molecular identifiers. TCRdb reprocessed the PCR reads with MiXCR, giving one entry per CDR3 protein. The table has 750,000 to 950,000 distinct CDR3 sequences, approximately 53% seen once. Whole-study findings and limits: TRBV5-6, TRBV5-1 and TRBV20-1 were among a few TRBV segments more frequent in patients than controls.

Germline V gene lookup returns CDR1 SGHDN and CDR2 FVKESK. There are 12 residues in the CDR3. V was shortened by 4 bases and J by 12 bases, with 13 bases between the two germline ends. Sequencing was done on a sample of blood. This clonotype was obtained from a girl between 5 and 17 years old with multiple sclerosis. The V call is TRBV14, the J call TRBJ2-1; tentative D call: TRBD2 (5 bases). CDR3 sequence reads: CASSRPGWMQFF. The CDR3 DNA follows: TGTGCCAGCAGCCGCCCGGGGTGGATGCAGTTCTTC.